These 12 T cell receptor beta chains came from one sample sequenced in a study of cytomegalovirus exposure and HLA in healthy donors. The PCR employed 60 Vbeta primers together with 13 Jbeta primers. Measured with immunoSEQ multiplex PCR; TCRdb has only the in-frame clones, and not every one. This sample yields about 160,000 clones, of which 80% to 90% are seen a single time; less than 2% belongs to the top ten. Sample: PBMCs. The source is a young woman in good health and CMV-seronegative.

The genes are TRBV6-5 and TRBJ1-5, with D possibly matching TRBD1 (5 bases). The CDR3 spans 15 residues. CDR1 MNHEY and CDR2 SVGAGI come from the germline V gene. V lost 0 bases and J 5 bases, leaving 11 bases between the germline ends. In DNA, the CDR3 is TGTGCCAGCAGTTACTCGAATAAAGGGGATCAGCCCCAGCATTTT. As protein: CASSYSNKGDQPQHF.

This CDR3 is CASSPGREALYGYTF. The CDR3 DNA reads TGTGCCAGCTCACCGGGGCGGGAGGCTCTCTATGGCTACACCTTC. This sequence joins TRBV18 and TRBJ1-2; TRBD1 is a possible D gene (5 bases). Germline CDR1 KGHSH, CDR2 LQKENI. V was shortened by 3 bases and J by 4 bases, with 15 bases between the two germline ends. The CDR3 is made up of 15 amino acids.

The chain links TRBV19 to TRBJ1-5; D gene unclear. Germline V gene data show CDR1 as LNHDA and CDR2 as SQIVND (reference sequence). The CDR3 spans 14 residues. Trimming took 9 bases from V and 0 from J, leaving 12 bases between them. CDR3 residues: CASGTVYSNQPQHF. The CDR3, as DNA: TGTGCCAGCGGTACAGTCTATAGCAATCAGCCCCAGCATTTT.

This clone appeared once. The DNA of the CDR3 is TGCGCCAGCAGCACAACCCCGGGACAGGGTGCCGGAAACACCATATATTTT. It yields the protein CASSTTPGQGAGNTIYF. V and J are TRBV5-1 and TRBJ1-3; 9 bases fit TRBD1. Per the germline V gene, CDR1 is SGHRS and CDR2 is YFSETQ. The CDR3 spans 17 residues. V trimming: 4 bases; J trimming: 4 bases; junction bases outside the gene matches: 12.

The chain joins TRBV5-1 to TRBJ1-1; D gene ambiguous. V lost 4 bases and J 0 bases, leaving 10 bases between the germline ends. Germline lookup yields CDR1 SGHRS and CDR2 YFSETQ. This CDR3 comprises 14 residues. The CDR3 nucleotides are TGCGCCAGCAGCGCCGCCACACTGAACACTGAAGCTTTCTTT. It codes for CASSAATLNTEAFF.

The chain carries TRBV6-6 and TRBJ1-4; weak D call: TRBD1 (5 bases). Germline values: CDR1 MNHNY, CDR2 SVGAGI (reference sequence). CDR3 size: 14 residues. Deletions cut 2 bases from V and 6 bases from J, with 10 bases between. CDR3 sequence reads: CASSYGQGDEKLFF. The CDR3 nucleotides read TGTGCCAGCAGTTACGGGCAGGGCGATGAAAAACTGTTTTTT.

The chain employs TRBV6-1 and TRBJ2-6; D is undetermined. This CDR3 is 14 amino acids long. Trimming pared 6 bases from V and 0 bases from J, leaving 6 bases between. The germline V gene has CDR1 MNHNS and CDR2 SASEGT. The DNA of the CDR3 is TGTGCCAGCAGACAGCTCTCTGGGGCCAACGTCCTGACTTTC. It translates to CASRQLSGANVLTF.

This chain connects TRBV28 to TRBJ2-1, with 7 bases matching TRBD2. The J segment lost 6 bases and the V segment lost 6 bases, leaving 5 bases of the junction unmatched. Germline V gene lookup returns CDR1 MDHEN and CDR2 SYDVKM. The CDR3 consists of 13 residues. CDR3: CASRWDYRNEQFF. The CDR3, as DNA: TGTGCCAGCAGATGGGACTACCGCAATGAGCAGTTCTTC.

A remark on this clone: The CDR3 does not end in the conserved phenylalanine or tryptophan, so this is likely a read error. The DNA is omitted, as the CDR3 cannot be located on it reliably, and the CDR3 follows TCRdb's listing. The chain is built from TRBV6-9 and TRBJ2-7; the table's D call, TRBD2, has no DNA check behind it. Per germline, CDR1 MNHGY and CDR2 SVAAGI. Termini included, the CDR3 measures 15 amino acids. Here the CDR3 reads CARDLAPNLRLAGRI.

The chain employs TRBV28 and TRBJ1-1, with 8 bases matching TRBD1. Losses at the gene ends were 0 bases for V and 1 base for J; bases not matched to a gene: 7. CDR1 and CDR2 (germline): MDHEN, SYDVKM. This CDR3 is built from 17 residues. DNA for the CDR3: TGTGCCAGCAGTTTATGGGCAGGGGGCTGGGGGAACACTGAAGCTTTCTTT. It specifies CASSLWAGGWGNTEAFF.

The chain combines TRBV5-6 with TRBJ2-1; TRBD1 might be the D (6 bases). V lost 0 bases and J lost 2, with 6 bases in between. Germline CDR1 is SGHDT and CDR2 is YYEEEE. The CDR3 covers 14 residues. The CDR3 protein is CASSLGQAYNEQFF. The CDR3 DNA sequence: TGTGCCAGCAGCTTGGGACAGGCCTACAATGAGCAGTTCTTC.

The V call is TRBV6-1, the J call TRBJ1-4; maybe TRBD1 (5 bases). The germline V gene has CDR1 MNHNS and CDR2 SASEGT. The germline V and J ends were trimmed by 6 bases and 8 bases, with 19 bases remaining between them. The CDR3 extends over 15 amino acids. CDR3 coding DNA: TGTGCCAGCAGAGCAGACAGTCGGCAAAGGGAAAAACTGTTTTTT. Amino acid sequence: CASRADSRQREKLFF.